Below, 31 T cell receptor beta chains from the same sample are listed, as sequenced in a study of CD8 T cells in ankylosing spondylitis. These receptors have no known antigen. Study-wide results and caveats: A TCR beta motif made of about 8 highly homologous variants seemed typical of ankylosing spondylitis blood.

TCRdb passed the 5' RACE reads through MiXCR, listing each CDR3 protein once. The sample yields some 100,000 distinct CDR3 sequences, approximately 9.6% seen once. Sequenced: blood, either unsorted or a sorted T cell fraction (not recorded which). These receptors all come from a male donor with ankylosing spondylitis.

Concerning this clonotype itself: A much larger clone differs from this one at a single base, so this may be a read error. The chain employs TRBV20-1 and TRBJ2-1; TRBD1 aligns across 9 bases. The CDR3 length is 14 residues. In germline, CDR1 is DFQATT, CDR2 SNEGSKA (reference sequence). CDR3 protein: CSASGDRDYKEQFF. As DNA, the CDR3 is TGCAGTGCTAGCGGGGACAGGGATTACAAAGAGCAGTTCTTC.

This chain connects TRBV20-1 to TRBJ2-7, with 9 bases lining up with TRBD2. This CDR3 comprises 13 residues. Germline V gene data show CDR1 as DFQATT and CDR2 as SNEGSKA (reference sequence). The V gene end was trimmed by 0 bases and the J gene end by 6 bases; junction bases not matched to a gene: 3. CDR3 loop: CSARDMREGEQYF. CDR3 coding DNA: TGCAGTGCTAGAGATATGCGGGAGGGCGAGCAGTACTTC.

The chain combines TRBV10-1 with TRBJ2-3, with 10 bases fitting TRBD2. CDR1 is WNHNN and CDR2 is SYGVQD in the germline V gene (reference sequence). The CDR3 totals 16 residues. The V and J ends lost 1 base and 4 bases, in that order; junction bases with no gene match: 5. This chain's CDR3 is CASSEFSLAGADTQYF. The CDR3, as DNA: TGCGCCAGCAGTGAGTTTAGCCTAGCGGGAGCAGATACGCAGTATTTT.

The sample holds a few counts of this clonotype. This sequence joins TRBV7-9 and TRBJ2-7; 8 nucleotides align to TRBD2. V trimming: 3 bases; J trimming: 2 bases; junction bases outside the gene matches: 6. The CDR3 length is 15 residues. From germline, CDR1 is SEHNR and CDR2 FQNEAQ (reference sequence). CDR3 residues: CASSLLLAGPYEQYV. CDR3 nucleotide sequence: TGTGCCAGCAGCTTGCTTCTAGCGGGTCCCTACGAGCAGTACGTC.

This clonotype appeared many times. The rearrangement joins TRBV29-1 to TRBJ2-1; TRBD2 might be the D (6 bases). CDR3 length: 13 amino acids. Trimming took off 1 base at V and 15 bases at J, with 19 bases between the two ends. Germline CDR1 SQVTM, CDR2 ANQGSEA. The CDR3 nucleotides read TGCAGCGTTGAAGGGGACTTAATGAAGGGTCTGTTCTTC. As protein: CSVEGDLMKGLFF.

V usage is TRBV11-2 and J usage is TRBJ1-1; D might be TRBD1 (6 bases). CDR1 SGHAT and CDR2 FQNNGV come from the germline V gene. V gave up 3 bases and J gave up 5 bases, with 25 bases separating them. There are 18 residues in the CDR3. The CDR3 loop is CASSLDGGWSQGRTEAFF. The CDR3 bases are TGTGCCAGCAGCTTGGATGGGGGGTGGAGTCAGGGGCGAACTGAAGCTTTCTTT.

This chain links TRBV2 with TRBJ2-1; D remains unclear. This CDR3 comprises 13 residues. V shed 8 bases and J shed 1 base, with 9 bases lying between them. Germline-derived CDR1 and CDR2 are SNHLY and FYNNEI. CDR3 coding DNA: TGTGCCAGCTGCAGTTTGTCCTACAATGAGCAGTTCTTC. Translation gives CASCSLSYNEQFF.

J is TRBJ2-1 and V is TRBV5-4; unclear D gene. Germline V gene data show CDR1 as SGHNT and CDR2 as YYREEE (reference sequence). The CDR3 has 15 amino acids. Trimming shortened V by 6 bases and J by 0 bases, and 13 bases separated the two germline ends. CDR3 DNA sequence: TGTGCCAGCACCTCGACGGAGAGCTCCTACAATGAGCAGTTCTTC. This sequence encodes CASTSTESSYNEQFF.

In its sample, this clonotype was seen many times. This sequence joins TRBV4-1 and TRBJ1-1; a possible D gene is TRBD1 (6 bases). This CDR3 spans 16 amino acids. Deletions cut 2 bases from V and 1 base from J, with 14 bases between. Germline V gene sequence: CDR1 MGHRA, CDR2 YSYEKL. CDR3 sequence: CASSQRFAGANTEAFF. CDR3 in DNA: TGCGCCAGCAGCCAACGCTTTGCAGGGGCGAACACTGAAGCTTTCTTT.

This clonotype was observed many times. The J gene is TRBJ2-1, the V gene TRBV15; no reliable D call. Germline lookup yields CDR1 LNHNV and CDR2 YYDKDF (reference sequence). V was shortened by 1 base and J by 7 bases, with 8 bases between the two germline ends. The CDR3 totals 13 residues. CDR3 in amino acids: CATSRAEGNEQFF. The CDR3 DNA reads as TGTGCCACCAGCAGAGCAGAAGGGAATGAGCAGTTCTTC.

In this sample, this clonotype turned up many times. The chain carries TRBV27 and TRBJ1-2; the D gene is possibly TRBD1 (6 bases). Trimming removed 2 bases at V and 7 bases at J, with 14 bases between. Germline V gene lookup returns CDR1 MNHEY and CDR2 SMNVEV (reference sequence). CDR3 length: 14 amino acids. This CDR3 reads CASSLGGEGGGYTF. The CDR3 DNA reads as TGTGCCAGCAGTTTAGGGGGAGAAGGGGGTGGCTACACCTTC.

This clonotype was counted many times. The DNA for the CDR3 is TGTGCCAGCAGTGATGGGACAGAACCTAAAGAGACCCAGTACTTC. This gives the protein CASSDGTEPKETQYF. The chain is built from TRBV25-1 and TRBJ2-5; 7 bases are shared with TRBD1. This CDR3 region has 15 residues. V lost 3 bases, J lost 3 bases, and 7 bases stayed unmatched. Germline V CDR1 and CDR2: MGHDK, SYGVNS.

The V gene is TRBV19, the J gene TRBJ2-7, with a tentative D call TRBD2 (7 bases). CDR1 and CDR2 from the germline V gene are LNHDA and SQIVND (reference sequence). With 4 bases removed from V and 2 bases from J, the gap between germline ends came to 21 bases. There are 17 residues in the CDR3. CDR3 sequence reads: CASSKGGPRESPYEQYF. CDR3 bases: TGTGCCAGTAGTAAAGGGGGGCCGCGGGAGAGCCCCTACGAGCAGTACTTC.

V usage is TRBV19 and J usage is TRBJ2-2; D remains ambiguous. Germline V gene sequence: CDR1 LNHDA, CDR2 SQIVND (reference sequence). This CDR3 spans 16 amino acids. The V and J ends lost 0 bases and 1 base respectively, with 9 bases between them. DNA of the CDR3: TGTGCCAGTAGTATAGACGGCTCTTGGAACACCGGGGAGCTGTTTTTT. It is translated as CASSIDGSWNTGELFF.

This clonotype was seen at least ten times. This chain uses TRBV5-6 with TRBJ1-1; D perhaps matches TRBD1 (5 bases). V lost 5 bases to trimming and J lost 8 bases, with 13 bases between them. Germline-derived CDR1 and CDR2 are SGHDT and YYEEEE. CDR3 length equals 12 residues. CDR3 in amino acids: CASSDGRGEAFF. CDR3 bases: TGTGCCAGCAGTGACGGAAGGGGCGAAGCTTTCTTT. Based on the CDR3 plus reference TRBV5-6 and TRBJ1-1, the full variable domain is DAGVTQSPTHLIKTRGQQVTLRCSPKSGHDTVSWYQQALGQGPQFIFQYYEEEERQRGNFPDRFSGHQFPNYSSELNVNALLLGDSALYLCASSDGRGEAFFGQGTRLTVV.

This clonotype was picked up a small number of times. This rearrangement joins TRBV20-1 to TRBJ1-2; TRBD1 agrees at 11 bases. From germline, CDR1 is DFQATT and CDR2 SNEGSKA (reference sequence). The ends lost 1 base at V and 6 bases at J; junction bases unmatched: 4. There are 14 residues in the CDR3. The CDR3 DNA follows: TGCAGTGCTAGAGCTAGGACAGGGGGCGATGGCTACACCTTC. Encoded protein: CSARARTGGDGYTF.

The V and J genes are TRBV4-2 and TRBJ2-7; weak D call: TRBD1 (6 bases). This CDR3 is built from 15 residues. Per germline, CDR1 LGHNA and CDR2 YNFKEQ. Trimming left V 0 bases short and J 2 bases short, with 11 bases between. The CDR3 DNA follows: TGTGCCAGCAGCCAAGATGGGGGCCAGGCCTACGAGCAGTACTTC. Its protein is CASSQDGGQAYEQYF.

The chain couples TRBV9 to TRBJ1-4, with no clear D. Deletions cut 0 bases from V and 4 bases from J, with 13 bases between. The germline V gene encodes CDR1 SGDLS and CDR2 YYNGEE. CDR3 size: 16 residues. In nucleotides, the CDR3 is TGTGCCAGCAGCGTAGGGGAGGGCAGGCTTAATGAAAAACTGTTTTTT. Amino acids: CASSVGEGRLNEKLFF.

The chain recombines TRBV7-6 with TRBJ1-5; possible D gene TRBD1, 6 bases. V lost 5 bases, J lost 11 bases, and 13 bases lay in between. The CDR3 spans 12 residues. CDR1 is SGHVS, CDR2 FNYEAQ, per germline. Here the CDR3 DNA reads TGTGCCAGCAGCCCAGCGACAGGTACCCAGCATTTT. The encoded protein is CASSPATGTQHF.

The genes are TRBV14 and TRBJ2-2, with D possibly being TRBD1 or TRBD2 (5 bases each). V was cut by 0 bases and J by 1 base, with 9 bases left in between. The CDR3 consists of 16 residues. Germline V gene sequence: CDR1 SGHDN, CDR2 FVKESK. The CDR3 DNA reads TGTGCCAGCAGCCAAGATGAGGGGTGGAACACCGGGGAGCTGTTTTTT. Translation: CASSQDEGWNTGELFF.

V usage is TRBV5-6 and J usage is TRBJ2-2; a weak D match, TRBD1 (6 bases). Trimming took 4 bases from V and 3 from J, leaving 10 bases between them. Germline CDR1 and CDR2: SGHDT and YYEEEE. The CDR3 spans 14 residues. CDR3 sequence: CASSPDRYTGELFF. CDR3 nucleotide sequence: TGTGCCAGCAGCCCGGACAGATACACCGGGGAGCTGTTTTTT. The full variable domain, with the rest looked up from reference TRBV5-6 and TRBJ2-2, is DAGVTQSPTHLIKTRGQQVTLRCSPKSGHDTVSWYQQALGQGPQFIFQYYEEEERQRGNFPDRFSGHQFPNYSSELNVNALLLGDSALYLCASSPDRYTGELFFGEGSRLTVL.

The V and J genes are TRBV12-3 or TRBV12-4 and TRBJ2-1, with 8 bases matching TRBD2. V lost 6 bases and J lost 5; bases outside the gene matches: 6. The CDR3 loop spans 14 amino acids. CDR3 DNA: TGTGCCAGCAGGACTAGCGAAGCGGACAATGAGCAGTTCTTC. As protein: CASRTSEADNEQFF.

This clonotype was recorded at least ten times. The rearrangement links TRBV12-3 or TRBV12-4 to TRBJ2-7, with D uncertain. The V and J ends lost 4 bases and 0 bases respectively, with 10 bases between them. The CDR3 is made up of 14 amino acids. The CDR3 here is CASSSSGPSYEQYV. CDR3 sequence (DNA): TGTGCCAGCAGTTCGTCGGGTCCCTCCTACGAGCAGTACGTC.

This clonotype was detected only a few times. The chain carries TRBV6-1 and TRBJ2-3, with D possibly matching TRBD2 (5 bases). CDR1 and CDR2 from the germline V gene are MNHNS and SASEGT. The V end lost 3 bases, the J end lost 3 bases, and 22 bases lay between the germline ends. This CDR3 is 18 amino acids long. Written as DNA, the CDR3 is TGTGCCAGCAGTGATGACGGGCGGCGGGCCCAGTTGACAGATACGCAGTATTTT. Encoded protein: CASSDDGRRAQLTDTQYF.

The V gene is TRBV25-1, the J gene TRBJ2-5; 7 bases align to TRBD2. The germline CDR1 and CDR2 sequences are MGHDK and SYGVNS. The CDR3 has 17 residues. Germline trimming cut 0 bases from V and 1 base from J; bases unmatched to any gene: 8. CDR3 bases: TGTGCCAGCAGTGAATATCCGGCTAGCGGACCCCAAGAGACCCAGTACTTC. Residues: CASSEYPASGPQETQYF.

This clonotype has a handful of counts. The CDR3 region has the DNA TGTGCCAGCAGCCTCGGAGTAGGTGAAAAACTGTTTTTT. Encoded protein: CASSLGVGEKLFF. The chain uses TRBV11-2 and TRBJ1-4; D uncertain. Germline assignment: CDR1 SGHAT and CDR2 FQNNGV. This CDR3 has 13 amino acids. Trimming shortened V by 5 bases and J by 7 bases, and 11 bases separated the two germline ends.

This clonotype has just a few counts. V is TRBV11-2 and J is TRBJ2-7; the D gene is possibly TRBD1 (6 bases). CDR1 is SGHAT, CDR2 FQNNGV, per germline. Trimming took off 1 base at V and 7 bases at J, with 8 bases between the two ends. This CDR3 has 12 amino acids. The CDR3 region has the DNA TGTGCCAGCAGCTTAGTAGGGACAGAGCAGTACTTC. Its translation: CASSLVGTEQYF. The full variable domain, rest sourced from reference TRBV11-2 and TRBJ2-7, is EAGVAQSPRYKIIEKRQSVAFWCNPISGHATLYWYQQILGQGPKLLIQFQNNGVVDDSQLPKDRFSAERLKGVDSTLKIQPAKLEDSAVYLCASSLVGTEQYFGPGTRLTVT.

The chain has TRBV24-1 and TRBJ2-5, with 13 bases identical to TRBD2. Germline CDR1 is KGHDR and CDR2 is SFDVKD. V was clipped by 3 bases and J by 5 bases; unmatched bases: 5. The CDR3 length is 16 residues. The CDR3 spells CATSDIGTSGIETQYF. The CDR3 DNA is TGTGCCACCAGTGATATTGGGACTAGCGGGATTGAGACCCAGTACTTC.

The chain has TRBV7-9 and TRBJ2-3; 11 bases align to TRBD2. CDR1 and CDR2 (germline): SEHNR, FQNEAQ (reference sequence). J lost 4 bases, V lost 5 bases, and 8 bases had no gene match. CDR3 length: 16 residues. The CDR3 reads CASSPRDSGRADTQYF. The CDR3 DNA reads TGTGCCAGCAGCCCCCGTGATAGCGGGAGGGCAGATACGCAGTATTTT. The full variable domain, in which reference TRBV7-9 and TRBJ2-3 provide the parts outside the CDR3, is DTGVSQNPRHKITKRGQNVTFRCDPISEHNRLYWYRQTLGQGPEFLTYFQNEAQLEKSRLLSDRFSAERPKGSFSTLEIQRTEQGDSAMYLCASSPRDSGRADTQYFGPGTRLTVL.

As for this clonotype: A much larger clone differs by one base, so this may be a read error. The CDR3 ends on some other residue instead of the conserved phenylalanine or tryptophan, so this is likely a read error. J is TRBJ2-1 and V is TRBV7-9, with 9 nucleotides matching TRBD2. CDR3 length: 13 amino acids. V lost 5 bases to trimming and J lost 12 bases; unmatched junction nucleotides: 8. Germline CDR1 SEHNR, CDR2 FQNEAQ (reference sequence). The CDR3 DNA reads as TGTGCCAGCAGCCCGGGACTAGCCGAAAGGCAGTTCCTC. This translates into CASSPGLAERQFL.

The V call is TRBV25-1, the J call TRBJ1-5; 9 bases align to TRBD1. The V gene end was trimmed by 6 bases and the J gene end by 6 bases; junction bases not matched to a gene: 3. The CDR3 has 13 residues. Per germline, CDR1 MGHDK and CDR2 SYGVNS. This CDR3 is CASSMTGGQPQHF. The CDR3 DNA sequence: TGTGCCAGCAGCATGACAGGGGGTCAGCCCCAGCATTTT.